These T cell receptor beta chains were read from a single sample in a study of cytomegalovirus exposure and HLA in healthy donors. Measured with immunoSEQ multiplex PCR; TCRdb has only the in-frame clones, and not every one. The data show tens of thousands of clones, approximately 90% seen once. The specimen sequenced was PBMCs. These receptors were obtained from a woman between 18 and 30 years old in good health and CMV-seropositive. Each CDR3 is given with its conserved first and last residue. D genes are given only for firm matches. Expanded clones get a size class; other rows say once, few or many, or leave the size out.

j_call	clone_size	v_call	d_call	cdr3_nt	cdr3_aa
TRBJ2-7	.	TRBV4-1	TRBD1	TGCGCCAGCAGCCAAGTGGGACAGGGACCCTCTTACGAGCAGTACTTC	CASSQVGQGPSYEQYF
TRBJ2-7	.	TRBV30	.	TGTGCCTGGAGTTCAGGACTTGTCTACGAGCAGTACTTC	CAWSSGLVYEQYF
TRBJ2-1	.	TRBV11-2	TRBD2	TGTGCCAGCAGCTTACCACAGGTTGCTAGCGGGTTTTACAATGAGCAGTTCTTC	CASSLPQVASGFYNEQFF
TRBJ1-5	.	TRBV15	TRBD1	TGTGCCACCAGCAGACCGGACAGGTACAATCAGCCCCAGCATTTT	CATSRPDRYNQPQHF
TRBJ2-1	.	TRBV27	.	TGTGCCAGCAGTTTAAGGGGTTCCTACAATGAGCAGTTCTTC	CASSLRGSYNEQFF
TRBJ1-1	once	TRBV2	.	TGTGCCAGCAGCCTAACGTTGAACACTGAAGCTTTCTTT	CASSLTLNTEAFF
TRBJ2-7	.	TRBV19	.	TGTGCCAGTAGTCTCGGCCTACAGGGTTGGACTCGCGAGCAGTACTTC	CASSLGLQGWTREQYF
TRBJ2-7	.	TRBV5-5	.	TGTGCCAGCAGCTTGGGTCAGGGAAGCTCCTACGAGCAGTACTTC	CASSLGQGSSYEQYF
TRBJ1-2	.	TRBV5-8	.	TGTGCCAGCAGCTTTGGTGAAGGGAGGCGCTACACCTTC	CASSFGEGRRYTF
TRBJ1-6	.	TRBV6-4	TRBD1	TGTGCCAGCAGTGGATCAGGGGGAAAAGGTTCACCCCTCCACTTT	CASSGSGGKGSPLHF
TRBJ2-7	.	TRBV4-2	TRBD2	TGTGCCAGCAGCCAAGACCCCAGCGGGGGGGCGAGCGAGCAGTACTTC	CASSQDPSGGASEQYF
TRBJ1-4	.	TRBV4-3	.	TGCGCCAGCAGCGTCGTCAATGAAAAACTGTTTTTT	CASSVVNEKLFF
TRBJ2-7	.	TRBV2	.	TGTGCCAGCAGCGCCGACAGCTACGAGCAGTACTTC	CASSADSYEQYF
TRBJ2-7	.	TRBV6-9	TRBD1	TGTGCCAGCAACCTGGGGACAGGGGGCATCGAGCAGTACTTC	CASNLGTGGIEQYF
TRBJ1-1	.	TRBV18	TRBD1	TGTGCCAGCTCACATGGTGCCGGGACAGGGCTTAGGAACACTGAAGCTTTCTTT	CASSHGAGTGLRNTEAFF
TRBJ2-5	.	TRBV7-9	TRBD1	TGTGCCAGCAGCTTAGCGAAGGGGGCTGGGGAGACCCAGTACTTC	CASSLAKGAGETQYF
TRBJ1-5	.	TRBV2	TRBD1	TGTGCCAGCAGTGCCGGGACAGGGGGCTTTCAGCCCCAGCATTTT	CASSAGTGGFQPQHF
TRBJ1-1	.	TRBV5-1	.	TGCGCCAGCAGCTACGCTGAGTCGGGGATGAACACTGAAGCTTTCTTT	CASSYAESGMNTEAFF
TRBJ2-1	.	TRBV7-9	.	TGTGCCAGCAGCCCCCGGACTGACTCCTACAATGAGCAGTTCTTC	CASSPRTDSYNEQFF
TRBJ2-5	.	TRBV2	TRBD2	TGTGCCAGCAGTCGATACGGACTAGTCGAACAAGAGACCCAGTACTTC	CASSRYGLVEQETQYF
TRBJ2-7	.	TRBV11-2	TRBD1	TGTGCCAGCAGCTTCTCAATTTGGGACAGGTCAGGAGAGCAGTACTTC	CASSFSIWDRSGEQYF
TRBJ1-1	.	TRBV6-1	.	TGTGCCAGCAGTTCTCAGGGTTCCTCTCGGACTGAAGCTTTCTTT	CASSSQGSSRTEAFF
TRBJ2-3	.	TRBV7-2	TRBD2	TGTGCCAGCAGCCCCGGGACTAGCGGCACAGATACGCAGTATTTT	CASSPGTSGTDTQYF
TRBJ2-1	.	TRBV30	TRBD2	TGTGCCTTAGGACTAGCGGGCCTTCTTCCCTACAATGAGCAGTTCTTC	CALGLAGLLPYNEQFF
TRBJ2-2	.	TRBV7-6	TRBD2	TGTGCCAGCAGCTTAGAGGCTAGCGGGATGTACACCGGGGAGCTGTTTTTT	CASSLEASGMYTGELFF
TRBJ2-3	.	TRBV2	.	TGTGCCAGCAGTGCAGAGAGGAGCGGTGGGGATACGCAGTATTTT	CASSAERSGGDTQYF
TRBJ2-4	.	TRBV10-2	TRBD1	TGCGCCAGCAGGGACAGGGGGAGGGATGGGGCCAAAAACATTCAGTACTTC	CASRDRGRDGAKNIQYF
TRBJ2-2	.	TRBV29-1	.	TGCAGCGTTCCCTCCACATTAACGAACACCGGGGAGCTGTTTTTT	CSVPSTLTNTGELFF
TRBJ2-1	.	TRBV18	TRBD2	TGTGCCAGCTCAACGCGGGGGGACTCCTACAATGAGCAGTTCTTC	CASSTRGDSYNEQFF
TRBJ2-3	.	TRBV7-8	.	TGTGCCAGCAGCTTAAGACTACACACAGATACGCAGTATTTT	CASSLRLHTDTQYF
TRBJ1-6	.	TRBV7-8	.	TGTGCCAGCAGCCAAAGTGGGGGGGATTCACCCCTCCACTTT	CASSQSGGDSPLHF
TRBJ1-5	.	TRBV28	.	TGTGCCAGCAGTGAATCGGATCAGCCCCAGCATTTT	CASSESDQPQHF
TRBJ2-1	once	TRBV2	TRBD2	TGTGCCAGCTCCGAGACCTCTAGCGGGAGGCAGTTCTTC	CASSETSSGRQFF
TRBJ2-3	.	TRBV9	TRBD2	TGTGCCAGCAGCGTGACTAGCGGGGGGTCTACAGATACGCAGTATTTT	CASSVTSGGSTDTQYF
TRBJ2-7	.	TRBV10-2	.	TGCGCCAGCATCGATCATCGGTACGAGCAGTACTTC	CASIDHRYEQYF
TRBJ2-7	.	TRBV7-2	TRBD1	TGTGCCAGCAGCCAGCCGGGACAGCCCTACGAGCAGTACTTC	CASSQPGQPYEQYF
TRBJ1-6	.	TRBV5-6	TRBD1	TGTGCCAGCAGCTTGGAGGGACAGGGAGACCCCCTCCACTTT	CASSLEGQGDPLHF
TRBJ1-5	.	TRBV19	.	TGTGCCAGTAGGGATCGACAGACACCTCATCAGCCCCAGCATTTT	CASRDRQTPHQPQHF
TRBJ2-7	.	TRBV6-6	TRBD1	TGTGCCAGCAGTTACTCCGGACAGGGTTGGGGCGAGCAGTACTTC	CASSYSGQGWGEQYF
TRBJ2-2	.	TRBV19	.	TGTGCCAGTAGTATATCTACGAACACCGGGGAGCTGTTTTTT	CASSISTNTGELFF
TRBJ2-1	.	TRBV28	TRBD2	TGTGCCAGCACCCTGGGGGCTAGCGGGAGAGGTGAGCAGTTCTTC	CASTLGASGRGEQFF
TRBJ2-3	.	TRBV7-9	.	TGTGCCAGCAGCTTACCCCGGGACACCGATACGCAGTATTTT	CASSLPRDTDTQYF
TRBJ2-4	.	TRBV19	TRBD2	TGTGCCAGTAGTCCCACCGGGACTAGCGGGAGGGCCAACATTCAGTACTTC	CASSPTGTSGRANIQYF
TRBJ1-2	.	TRBV5-4	TRBD1	TGTGCCAGCAGCGCGGACAGGACCTATGGCTACACCTTC	CASSADRTYGYTF
TRBJ1-1	.	TRBV10-3	.	TGTGCCATCAGTCTATTACCGAACACTGAAGCTTTCTTT	CAISLLPNTEAFF